Described below is a single T cell receptor beta chain sequence and its context. The antigen is not known. There are 14 residues in the CDR3. The V segment lost 2 bases and the J segment 10 bases; nucleotides outside the gene matches: 3. Germline assignment: CDR1 SEHNR and CDR2 FQNEAQ (reference sequence). The record originates from a study of shared clonotypes between healthy human individuals. Study as a whole: Each donor contributed plates that comprised three CD4 naive, three CD4 memory, two CD8 naive and one CD8 memory. Study-level points and caveats: Shared clonotypes: about 4.6% naive CD4, about 3.3% naive CD8, roughly 2.4% memory CD4, approximately 0.37% memory CD8.

The repertoire was sequenced with immunoSEQ multiplex PCR; TCRdb's copy has only in-frame clones and lacks some. The sample has over 1.5 million clones; 98% are singletons. This clonotype was sampled from a man aged 30 to 39 in good health. Sequencing used naive CD4+ T cells sorted from blood. Subset defined: CD45RA+ positively selected. V usage is TRBV7-9 and J usage is TRBJ2-1, with TRBD2 matching over 12 bases. The CDR3 nucleotides are TGTGCCAGCAGCTTACTAGCGGGAGGGGGGGAGCAGTTCTTC. Protein product: CASSLLAGGGEQFF.